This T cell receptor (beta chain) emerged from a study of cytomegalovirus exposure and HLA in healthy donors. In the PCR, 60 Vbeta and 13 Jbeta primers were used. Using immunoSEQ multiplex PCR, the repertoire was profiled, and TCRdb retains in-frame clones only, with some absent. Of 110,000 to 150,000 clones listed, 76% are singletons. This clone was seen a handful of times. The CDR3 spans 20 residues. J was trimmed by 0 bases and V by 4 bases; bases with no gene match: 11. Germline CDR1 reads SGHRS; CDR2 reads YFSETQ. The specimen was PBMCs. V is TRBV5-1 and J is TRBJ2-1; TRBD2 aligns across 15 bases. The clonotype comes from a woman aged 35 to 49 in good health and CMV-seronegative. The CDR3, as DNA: TGCGCCAGCAGCGACAAGATCGGGACTAGCGGGGGGAGCTCCTACAATGAGCAGTTCTTC. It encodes CASSDKIGTSGGSSYNEQFF.